The T cell receptor (beta chain) described here comes from a study of blood T cell repertoires in COVID-19. The CDR3 length is 16 residues. Trimming left V 2 bases short and J 1 base short, with 14 bases between. Study processing details: It was from reference gene primer amplification that nucleated cell counts were estimated. Sequenced by immunoSEQ multiplex PCR; TCRdb stores in-frame clones only, minus some. For V, J and clone size, that table is used; D and trimming come from the DNA. Here the sample spans roughly 91,000 clones, less than 90% being singletons. Sequencing was done on a sample of peripheral blood. V and J are TRBV23-1 and TRBJ1-1; no firm D call. TRBV23-1 is an ORF, and what it does is uncertain. The receptor comes from a man between 65 and 85 years old with active or convalescent COVID-19. The CDR3 region is CASSQRWQASNTEAFF. Written as DNA, the CDR3 is TGCGCCAGCAGTCAAAGATGGCAGGCCTCGAACACTGAAGCTTTCTTT.